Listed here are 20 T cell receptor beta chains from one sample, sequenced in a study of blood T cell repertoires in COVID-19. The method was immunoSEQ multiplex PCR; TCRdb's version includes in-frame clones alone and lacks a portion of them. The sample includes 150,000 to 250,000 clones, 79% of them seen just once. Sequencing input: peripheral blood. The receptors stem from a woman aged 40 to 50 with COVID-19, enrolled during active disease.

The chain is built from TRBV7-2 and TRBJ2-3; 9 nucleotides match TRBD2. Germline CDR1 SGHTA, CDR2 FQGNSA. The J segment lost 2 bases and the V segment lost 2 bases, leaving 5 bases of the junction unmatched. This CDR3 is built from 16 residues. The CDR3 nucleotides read TGTGCCAGCAGCTTAAGAAGCGGGAGGAACACAGATACGCAGTATTTT. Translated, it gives CASSLRSGRNTDTQYF.

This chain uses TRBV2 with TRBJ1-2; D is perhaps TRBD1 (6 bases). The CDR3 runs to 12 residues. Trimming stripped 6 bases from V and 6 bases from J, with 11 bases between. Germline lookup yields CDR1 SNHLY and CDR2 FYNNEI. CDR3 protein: CASREDRNGYTF. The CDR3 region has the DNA TGTGCCAGCAGGGAGGACAGAAATGGCTACACCTTC.

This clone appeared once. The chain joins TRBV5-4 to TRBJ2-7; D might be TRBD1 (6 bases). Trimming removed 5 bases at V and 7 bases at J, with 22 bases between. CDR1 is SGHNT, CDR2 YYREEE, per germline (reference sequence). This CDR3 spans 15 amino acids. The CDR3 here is CASRSSTGTAREQYF. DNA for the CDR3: TGTGCCAGCAGGTCATCCACAGGGACCGCGAGGGAGCAGTACTTC.

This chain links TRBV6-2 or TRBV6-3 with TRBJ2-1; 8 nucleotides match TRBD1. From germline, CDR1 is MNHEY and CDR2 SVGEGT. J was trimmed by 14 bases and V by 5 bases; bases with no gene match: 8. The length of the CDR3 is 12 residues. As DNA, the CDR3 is TGTGCCAGCAGTGCTCAGACAGGGGTGGAGTTCTTC. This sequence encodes CASSAQTGVEFF.

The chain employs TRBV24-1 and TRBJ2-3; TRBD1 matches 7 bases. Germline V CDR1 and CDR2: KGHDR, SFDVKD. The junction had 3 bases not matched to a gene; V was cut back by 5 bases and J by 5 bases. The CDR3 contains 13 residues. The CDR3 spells CATSGGGLDTQYF. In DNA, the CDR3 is TGTGCCACCAGTGGAGGGGGCCTAGATACGCAGTATTTT.

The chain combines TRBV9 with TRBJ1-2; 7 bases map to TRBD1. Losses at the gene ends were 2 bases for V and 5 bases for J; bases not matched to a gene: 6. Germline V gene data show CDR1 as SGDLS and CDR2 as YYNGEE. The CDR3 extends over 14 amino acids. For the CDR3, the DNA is TGTGCCAGCAGCGTCGGGGGGGACAGATATGGCTACACCTTC. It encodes CASSVGGDRYGYTF.

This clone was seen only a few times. The CDR3 DNA is TGTGCCAGCAGTGATTCCGGACAGGGGTATTCACCCCTCCACTTT. It is translated as CASSDSGQGYSPLHF. The rearrangement joins TRBV25-1 to TRBJ1-6, with 9 bases lining up with TRBD1. This CDR3 spans 15 amino acids. The germline V gene encodes CDR1 MGHDK and CDR2 SYGVNS. Losses at the gene ends were 3 bases for V and 8 bases for J; bases not matched to a gene: 5.

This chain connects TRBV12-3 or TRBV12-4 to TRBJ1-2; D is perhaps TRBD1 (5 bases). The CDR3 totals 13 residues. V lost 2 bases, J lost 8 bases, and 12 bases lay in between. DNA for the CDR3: TGTGCCAGCAGTTTACCCAGGGTTGGGGGCTACACCTTC. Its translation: CASSLPRVGGYTF.

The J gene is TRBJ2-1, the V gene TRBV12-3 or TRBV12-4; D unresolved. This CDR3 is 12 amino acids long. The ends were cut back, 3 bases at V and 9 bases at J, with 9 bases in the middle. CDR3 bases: TGTGCCAGCAGTTTCAAGAGCACTGAGCAGTTCTTC. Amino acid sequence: CASSFKSTEQFF.

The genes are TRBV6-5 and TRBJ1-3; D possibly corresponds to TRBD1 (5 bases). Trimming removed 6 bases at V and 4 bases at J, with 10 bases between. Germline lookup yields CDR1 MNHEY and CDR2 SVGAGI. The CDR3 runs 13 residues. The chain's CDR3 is CASSLDRGNTIYF. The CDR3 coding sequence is TGTGCCAGCAGCCTCGACAGAGGAAACACCATATATTTT.

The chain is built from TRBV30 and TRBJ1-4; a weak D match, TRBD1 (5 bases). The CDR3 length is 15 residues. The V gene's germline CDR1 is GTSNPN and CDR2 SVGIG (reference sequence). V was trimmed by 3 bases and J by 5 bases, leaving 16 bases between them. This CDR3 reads CAWSLGGAGNEKLFF. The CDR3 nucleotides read TGTGCCTGGAGCTTAGGTGGGGCTGGAAATGAAAAACTGTTTTTT.

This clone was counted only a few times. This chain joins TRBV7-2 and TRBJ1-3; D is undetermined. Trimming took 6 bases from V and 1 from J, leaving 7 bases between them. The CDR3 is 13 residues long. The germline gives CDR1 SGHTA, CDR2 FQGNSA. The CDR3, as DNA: TGTGCCAGCAGTTCATTGTCTGGAAACACCATATATTTT. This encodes CASSSLSGNTIYF.

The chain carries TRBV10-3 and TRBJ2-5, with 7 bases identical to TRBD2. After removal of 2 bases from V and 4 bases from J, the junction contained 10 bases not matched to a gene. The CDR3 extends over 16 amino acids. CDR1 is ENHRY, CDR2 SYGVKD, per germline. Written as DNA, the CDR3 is TGTGCCATCAGTGAGCCCTCGGGAGGTTACAGAGAGACCCAGTACTTC. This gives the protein CAISEPSGGYRETQYF.

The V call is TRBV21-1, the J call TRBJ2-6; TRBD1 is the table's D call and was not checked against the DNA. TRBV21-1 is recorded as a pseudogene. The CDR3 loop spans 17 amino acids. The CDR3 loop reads CASSRRDRSSGANVLTF. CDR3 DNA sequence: TGTGCCAGCAGCAGGCGGGACAGAAGCTCTGGGGCCAACGTCCTGACTTTC.

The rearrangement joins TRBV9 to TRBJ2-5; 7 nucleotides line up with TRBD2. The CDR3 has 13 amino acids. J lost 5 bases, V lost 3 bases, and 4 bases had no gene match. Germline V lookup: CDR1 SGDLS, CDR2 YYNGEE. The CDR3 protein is CASSAGLRETQYF. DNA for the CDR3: TGTGCCAGCAGCGCGGGACTACGGGAGACCCAGTACTTC.

The CDR3 here is CASSEIGPNEVYTF. Written as DNA, the CDR3 is TGTGCCAGCAGTGAGATCGGCCCAAATGAGGTGTACACCTTC. The chain carries TRBV2 and TRBJ1-2; D not certain. The CDR3 runs 14 residues. In germline, CDR1 is SNHLY, CDR2 FYNNEI. V gave up 3 bases and J gave up 11 bases, with 19 bases separating them.

CDR3 DNA sequence: TGTGCCAGTAGTATAGACAGGGTCGCTGAAGCTTTCTTT. Translating it yields CASSIDRVAEAFF. The chain links TRBV19 to TRBJ1-1, with D maybe TRBD1 (5 bases). Looked up from germline, CDR1 is LNHDA and CDR2 is SQIVND (reference sequence). V shed 0 bases and J shed 6 bases, with 8 bases lying between them. The CDR3 has 13 amino acids.

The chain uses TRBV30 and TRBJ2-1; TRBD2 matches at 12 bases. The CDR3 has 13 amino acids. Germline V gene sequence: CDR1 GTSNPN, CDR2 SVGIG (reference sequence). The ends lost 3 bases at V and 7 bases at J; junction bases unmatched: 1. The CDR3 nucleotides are TGTGCCTGGAGCGGACTAGCGGGAAATGAGCAGTTCTTC. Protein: CAWSGLAGNEQFF. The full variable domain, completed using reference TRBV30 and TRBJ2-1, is SQTIHQWPATLVQPVGSPLSLECTVEGTSNPNLYWYRQAAGRGLQLLFYSVGIGQISSEVPQNLSASRPQDRQFILSSKKLLLSDSGFYLCAWSGLAGNEQFFGPGTRLTVL.

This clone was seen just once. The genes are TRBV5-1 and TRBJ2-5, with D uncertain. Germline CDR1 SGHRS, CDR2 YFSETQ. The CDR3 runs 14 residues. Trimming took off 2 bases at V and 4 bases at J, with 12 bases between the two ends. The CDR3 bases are TGCGCCAGCAGCTTAACCCACAGTGGAGAGACCCAGTACTTC. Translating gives CASSLTHSGETQYF.

CDR3 in DNA: TGTGCCAGCAGCTTGTTGGGAGCTACCGGTGAAAAACTGTTTTTT. Protein sequence: CASSLLGATGEKLFF. The J gene is TRBJ1-4, the V gene TRBV7-2; D ambiguous. In germline, CDR1 is SGHTA, CDR2 FQGNSA. This CDR3 is 15 amino acids long. Trimming stripped 3 bases from V and 7 bases from J, with 15 bases between.